A selection of T cell receptor beta chains follows, all from one sample in a study of neurological immune-mediated disorders. TCRdb re-analysed the 5' RACE reads in MiXCR, keeping a single row per CDR3 protein. The sample includes nearly 60,000 distinct CDR3 sequences, 3% to 4% of them seen just once. Sequencing input: PBMCs. The receptor source for this set is a woman aged 55-75 years with multiple sclerosis. Both conserved end residues are part of each CDR3. Fields, in order: clone size, J gene, V gene, D gene, CDR3 protein, CDR3 DNA. A D gene is named only where the DNA matches it firmly. Some rows mark clone size as missing; the rest say once, few, many or name a class of expanded clone.

size: many; J: TRBJ2-3; V: TRBV15; D: TRBD2; CDR3: CATQRDLSTTQYF; DNA: TGTGCCACCCAGCGGGACTTGTCTACGACGCAGTATTTT
size: many; J: TRBJ1-1; V: TRBV20-1; D: -; CDR3: CSALSTSNTEAFF; DNA: TGCAGTGCTTTATCGACCTCGAACACTGAAGCTTTCTTT
size: many; J: TRBJ1-2; V: TRBV12-3/TRBV12-4; D: -; CDR3: CASTLRRGINGYTF; DNA: TGTGCCAGCACTTTGCGGAGGGGGATTAATGGCTACACCTTC
size: many; J: TRBJ2-3; V: TRBV20-1; D: TRBD2; CDR3: CSARGSPAGGYF; DNA: TGCAGTGCTAGGGGATCCCCGGCGGGAGGGTATTTT
size: many; J: TRBJ2-2; V: TRBV10-3; D: TRBD2; CDR3: CATRTSGVANTGELFF; DNA: TGTGCCACCCGGACTAGCGGTGTTGCGAACACCGGGGAGCTGTTTTTT
size: -; J: TRBJ2-5; V: TRBV29-1; D: -; CDR3: CSAIGLQETQYF; DNA: TGCAGCGCAATCGGGCTCCAAGAGACCCAGTACTTC
size: many; J: TRBJ2-4; V: TRBV12-3/TRBV12-4; D: TRBD2; CDR3: CASSPTGSGSKNIQYF; DNA: TGTGCCAGCAGTCCTACAGGTAGCGGGTCCAAAAACATTCAGTACTTC
size: many; J: TRBJ1-1; V: TRBV20-1; D: TRBD1; CDR3: CSGGWAGGLNTEAFF; DNA: TGCAGTGGGGGGTGGGCAGGGGGTTTGAACACTGAAGCTTTCTTT
size: many; J: TRBJ1-1; V: TRBV20-1; D: -; CDR3: CSGGWMAFNTEAFF; DNA: TGCAGTGGAGGGTGGATGGCTTTCAACACTGAAGCTTTCTTT
size: many; J: TRBJ1-2; V: TRBV5-1; D: -; CDR3: CASSADPRQLGYTF; DNA: TGCGCCAGCAGCGCAGACCCCCGACAGCTTGGCTACACCTTC
size: many; J: TRBJ2-7; V: TRBV12-3/TRBV12-4; D: -; CDR3: CASSLDPLSLGYEQYF; DNA: TGTGCCAGCAGTTTAGACCCCTTATCGCTAGGCTACGAGCAGTACTTC
size: many; J: TRBJ1-6; V: TRBV15; D: -; CDR3: CATSRDPGAIILSPLHF; DNA: TGTGCCACCAGCAGAGACCCGGGGGCGATAATTCTTTCACCCCTCCACTTT
size: many; J: TRBJ2-3; V: TRBV4-1; D: -; CDR3: CASSLQGTSTDTQYF; DNA: TGCGCCAGCAGCCTCCAGGGGACTAGCACAGATACGCAGTATTTT
size: many; J: TRBJ2-2; V: TRBV5-1; D: -; CDR3: CASSRALDGTGELFF; DNA: TGCGCCAGCAGCCGGGCCCTCGATGGGACCGGGGAGCTGTTTTTT
size: many; J: TRBJ2-7; V: TRBV20-1; D: -; CDR3: CSARAGGQTYEQYF; DNA: TGCAGTGCTAGAGCGGGCGGGCAAACCTACGAGCAGTACTTC
size: many; J: TRBJ1-5; V: TRBV27; D: TRBD1; CDR3: CASRPTGVVSGQPQHF; DNA: TGTGCCAGCAGACCGACAGGGGTGGTTTCAGGACAGCCCCAGCATTTT
size: many; J: TRBJ2-5; V: TRBV15; D: TRBD1; CDR3: CATSGTGVSETQYF; DNA: TGTGCCACCAGCGGGACAGGGGTATCGGAGACCCAGTACTTC
size: few; J: TRBJ1-2; V: TRBV14; D: TRBD1; CDR3: CASSNDRAYGYTF; DNA: TGTGCCAGCAGCAATGACAGGGCTTATGGCTACACCTTC
size: many; J: TRBJ2-1; V: TRBV5-1; D: TRBD2; CDR3: CASSSQLAGVNDEQFF; DNA: TGCGCCAGCAGCTCGCAACTAGCGGGAGTGAACGATGAGCAGTTCTTC
size: many; J: TRBJ2-5; V: TRBV5-1; D: TRBD1; CDR3: CASSSHRGAGETQYF; DNA: TGCGCCAGCAGCTCCCACAGGGGGGCAGGGGAGACCCAGTACTTC
size: many; J: TRBJ2-1; V: TRBV12-3/TRBV12-4; D: TRBD1; CDR3: CASSRRTGGREQFF; DNA: TGTGCCAGCAGTCGCAGGACAGGGGGAAGAGAGCAGTTCTTC
size: many; J: TRBJ2-5; V: TRBV10-1; D: -; CDR3: CASSETNKQETQYF; DNA: TGCGCCAGCAGTGAGACGAACAAACAAGAGACCCAGTACTTC
size: many; J: TRBJ2-3; V: TRBV10-3; D: -; CDR3: CAISESTQAADTQYF; DNA: TGTGCCATCAGTGAGTCGACCCAGGCAGCAGATACGCAGTATTTT
size: many; J: TRBJ2-5; V: TRBV20-1; D: -; CDR3: CSADPRELAEETQYF; DNA: TGCAGTGCTGATCCACGGGAGCTAGCAGAAGAGACCCAGTACTTC
size: many; J: TRBJ2-1; V: TRBV20-1; D: -; CDR3: CSASGARSSYNEQFF; DNA: TGCAGTGCTAGCGGGGCCAGGAGCTCCTACAATGAGCAGTTCTTC
size: many; J: TRBJ1-1; V: TRBV6-2/TRBV6-3; D: -; CDR3: CASSYRARRLNTEAFF; DNA: TGTGCCAGCAGTTACAGGGCCCGCAGGTTGAACACTGAAGCTTTCTTT